One and the same sample provided the 8 T cell receptor beta chains below, sequenced in a study of cytotoxic CD8 clonotypes in ibrutinib-treated CLL. Clones were sequenced by immunoSEQ multiplex PCR, and TCRdb holds only the in-frame ones, with some missing. The sample lists hundreds of thousands of clones, less than 75% occurring once. Specimen: PBMCs, collected after 24 months of ibrutinib treatment. The receptors shown here come from a human donor with chronic lymphocytic leukemia.

As DNA, the CDR3 is TGTGCCAGCAGTAAGATCCAGGGGGACACTGAAGCTTTCTTT. Amino acid sequence: CASSKIQGDTEAFF. The rearrangement links TRBV6-6 to TRBJ1-1; 7 bases fit TRBD1. Trimming at V came to 5 bases and at J to 3 bases, leaving 6 bases not matched to a gene. This CDR3 has 14 residues. Germline V lookup: CDR1 MNHNY, CDR2 SVGAGI (reference sequence).

This clone came up once. This chain uses TRBV29-1 with TRBJ2-3, with 7 nucleotides matching TRBD2. The CDR3 is made up of 14 amino acids. CDR1 is SQVTM and CDR2 is ANQGSEA in the germline V gene. V lost 5 bases and J lost 0; bases outside the gene matches: 5. This CDR3 is CSVTVAGSTDTQYF. The DNA for the CDR3 is TGCAGCGTTACAGTAGCGGGTAGCACAGATACGCAGTATTTT.

V and J are TRBV6-5 and TRBJ2-4; D gene ambiguous. Trimming pared 4 bases from V and 1 base from J, leaving 8 bases between. CDR1 is MNHEY and CDR2 is SVGAGI in the germline V gene. The CDR3 has 14 amino acids. DNA for the CDR3: TGTGCCAGCAGTTCACCCGTCGCCAAAAACATTCAGTACTTC. Protein sequence: CASSSPVAKNIQYF.

The CDR3 region is CAIRANLATQSTDTQYF. The CDR3 coding sequence is TGTGCCATCAGAGCCAATCTAGCGACCCAAAGCACAGATACGCAGTATTTT. This chain joins TRBV10-3 and TRBJ2-3, with a weak D call TRBD2 (6 bases). The germline V gene has CDR1 ENHRY and CDR2 SYGVKD. V lost 6 bases and J 0 bases, leaving 19 bases between the germline ends. The CDR3 is 17 amino acids.

This rearrangement joins TRBV2 to TRBJ1-5; TRBD1 aligns across 9 bases. V gave up 0 bases and J gave up 7 bases; unmatched junction bases: 10. CDR1 SNHLY and CDR2 FYNNEI come from the germline V gene. The length of the CDR3 is 17 residues. The CDR3 loop reads CASSEAGWTGEGQPQHF. The CDR3 nucleotides read TGTGCCAGCAGTGAAGCCGGGTGGACAGGGGAAGGACAGCCCCAGCATTTT. Full variable domain (missing parts from reference TRBV2 and TRBJ1-5): EPEVTQTPSHQVTQMGQEVILRCVPISNHLYFYWYRQILGQKVEFLVSFYNNEISEKSEIFDDQFSVERPDGSNFTLKIRSTKLEDSAMYFCASSEAGWTGEGQPQHFGDGTRLSIL.

The rearrangement joins TRBV5-1 to TRBJ1-1, with unresolved D. Trimming removed 2 bases at V and 2 bases at J, with 13 bases between. CDR1 SGHRS and CDR2 YFSETQ come from the germline V gene. This CDR3 spans 15 amino acids. The CDR3 here is CASSLVTPINTEAFF. The CDR3 coding sequence is TGCGCCAGCAGCTTAGTTACGCCCATAAACACTGAAGCTTTCTTT.

V gene TRBV5-1 combines with J gene TRBJ1-1, with 7 positions matching TRBD1. The ends lost 1 base at V and 2 bases at J; junction bases unmatched: 2. This CDR3 spans 14 amino acids. The V gene's germline CDR1 is SGHRS and CDR2 YFSETQ. CDR3 protein: CASSLQGDNTEAFF. As DNA, the CDR3 is TGCGCCAGCAGCTTGCAGGGGGACAACACTGAAGCTTTCTTT. The full variable domain, its missing parts supplied by reference TRBV5-1 and TRBJ1-1, is KAGVTQTPRYLIKTRGQQVTLSCSPISGHRSVSWYQQTPGQGLQFLFEYFSETQRNKGNFPGRFSGRQFSNSRSEMNVSTLELGDSALYLCASSLQGDNTEAFFGQGTRLTVV.

This clone was detected only a few times. The genes are TRBV6-6 and TRBJ1-5; D not certain. Germline V gene sequence: CDR1 MNHNY, CDR2 SVGAGI (reference sequence). The CDR3 is 15 amino acids. V was shortened by 6 bases and J by 1 base, with 13 bases between the two germline ends. CDR3 in amino acids: CASRVIWQSNQPQHF. CDR3 nucleotide sequence: TGTGCCAGCAGAGTTATCTGGCAGAGCAATCAGCCCCAGCATTTT.